This record looks at one T cell receptor (beta chain) sequence and its context. Its matching antigen is unknown. The sample belongs to a study of cytomegalovirus exposure and HLA in healthy donors. Study-level background: Later, an analysis reported that the 130 or so validation repertoires had used the same platform as the approximately 720 first-cohort repertoires. Findings and caveats of the study: Listed as cytomegalovirus-associated were more than 150 TCR beta chains. Rarity characterized most TCR sequences, yet some public TCRs appeared in many donors. Reportedly, cytomegalovirus status was diagnosed with high sensitivity and specificity.

TCRdb keeps only in-frame clones here, not all; method: immunoSEQ multiplex PCR. The repertoire consists of a few hundred thousand clones, with about nine tenths occurring once and the leading ten covering approximately 3%. The receptor comes from a woman younger than 45 in good health and CMV-seronegative. Sequenced material: PBMCs.

The CDR3 loop reads CASSPEAGGPYEQYF. CDR3 in DNA: TGTGCCAGCAGCCCCGAAGCCGGGGGTCCCTACGAGCAGTACTTC. The chain carries TRBV14 and TRBJ2-7; D is possibly TRBD2 (6 bases). V was pared by 4 bases and J by 2 bases, with 15 bases between. The CDR3 is 15 amino acids. Germline CDR1 SGHDN, CDR2 FVKESK.